Listed here is a single T cell receptor (beta chain). Its antigen is currently unknown. This entry comes from a study of cytomegalovirus exposure and HLA in healthy donors. Study outcomes and limitations: As a later analysis showed, several of the most significant clusters appeared to be linked to common viral pathogens.

The PCR employed 60 Vbeta primers together with 13 Jbeta primers. Only in-frame clones appear in the TCRdb table, and some are missing; sequencing was by immunoSEQ multiplex PCR. The data include 100,000 to 150,000 clones; the top ten clones carry over 0.8%. Germline assignment: CDR1 LNHDA and CDR2 SQIVND (reference sequence). Deletions cut 0 bases from V and 0 bases from J, with 9 bases between. There are 16 residues in the CDR3. The rearrangement links TRBV19 to TRBJ2-1; no clear D. The TCR comes from a man younger than 30 in good health and CMV-seronegative. Source material: PBMCs. The chain's CDR3 is CASSIDGLSSYNEQFF. The DNA of the CDR3 is TGTGCCAGTAGTATAGACGGGTTGAGCTCCTACAATGAGCAGTTCTTC.